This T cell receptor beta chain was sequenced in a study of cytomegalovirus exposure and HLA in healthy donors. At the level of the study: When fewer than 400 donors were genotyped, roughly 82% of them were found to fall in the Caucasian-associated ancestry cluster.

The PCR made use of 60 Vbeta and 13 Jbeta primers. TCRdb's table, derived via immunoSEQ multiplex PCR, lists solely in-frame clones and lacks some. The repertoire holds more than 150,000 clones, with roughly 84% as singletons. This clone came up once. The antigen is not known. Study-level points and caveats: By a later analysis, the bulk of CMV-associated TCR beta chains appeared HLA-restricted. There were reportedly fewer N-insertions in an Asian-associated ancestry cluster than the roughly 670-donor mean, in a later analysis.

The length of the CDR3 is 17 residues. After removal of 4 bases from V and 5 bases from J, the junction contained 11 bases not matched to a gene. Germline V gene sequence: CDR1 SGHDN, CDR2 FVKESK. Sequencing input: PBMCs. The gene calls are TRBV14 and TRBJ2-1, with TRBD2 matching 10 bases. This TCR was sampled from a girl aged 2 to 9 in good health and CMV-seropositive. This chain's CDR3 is CASSPIAGGPSNNEQFF. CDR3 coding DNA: TGTGCCAGCAGCCCGATAGCGGGGGGCCCTTCTAACAATGAGCAGTTCTTC.